Below, 32 T cell receptor beta chains from the same sample are listed, as sequenced in a study of molecular identifiers for immune sequencing clone quantification. TCRdb fed the PCR reads into MiXCR, producing one record per CDR3 protein. Of about 510,000 distinct CDR3 sequences in the sample, 25% were seen once. Input material: naive CD8+ T cells from blood, with Jurkat cell RNA spiked in. Regarding subset: FACS-sorted CD8+CD4-CCR7+CD45RA+ naive T cells. These receptors came from a human donor in good health. Some libraries in this study had Jurkat cell RNA spiked in.

About this clonotype: Likely a read error: the CDR3 ends without its conserved phenylalanine or tryptophan. V is TRBV12-3 or TRBV12-4 and J is TRBJ2-3, with TRBD2 matching 14 bases. V was clipped by 5 bases and J by 2 bases; unmatched bases: 12. The CDR3 length is 19 residues. In DNA form, the CDR3 reads TGTGCCAGCAGTATTAGACTAGCGGGGGGGCCTGGAGACACAGATACGCAGTATTCT. Protein product: CASSIRLAGGPGDTDTQYS.

This clonotype was seen repeatedly, ten times or more. This chain uses TRBV29-1 with TRBJ2-5; D is ambiguous. The CDR3 sequence is 14 residues long. From germline, CDR1 is SQVTM and CDR2 ANQGSEA. With 6 bases removed from V and 3 bases from J, the gap between germline ends came to 17 bases. The CDR3 bases are TGCAGCGTCCTGCCCGGGTTCCTAGAAGAGACCCAGTACTTC. Translation gives CSVLPGFLEETQYF.

This clonotype appeared a few times. The chain joins TRBV4-3 to TRBJ2-3; a possible D gene is TRBD2 (6 bases). The CDR3 runs to 16 residues. V dropped 0 bases and J dropped 5 bases, with 15 bases sitting between them. Germline V CDR1 and CDR2: LGHNA, YSLEER. Written as DNA, the CDR3 is TGCGCCAGCAGCCAAGACCCGCTAGGAGGGGTAGATACGCAGTATTTT. Translating it yields CASSQDPLGGVDTQYF.

Regarding this clonotype: A read error may explain this, as a much larger clone is one base away. The chain combines TRBV2 with TRBJ2-3; tentatively, D is TRBD2 (7 bases). Germline CDR1 is SNHLY and CDR2 is FYNNEI. The CDR3 is 16 residues long. The germline V and J ends were trimmed by 2 bases and 5 bases, with 17 bases remaining between them. Here the CDR3 reads CASSERVGGPVDTQYF. CDR3 in DNA: TGTGCCAGCAGTGAAAGAGTGGGGGGGCCGGTAGATACGCAGTATTTT.

As regards this clonotype: Germline is not matched at one junction end, which may reflect a read error. The J gene is TRBJ2-3, the V gene TRBV12-3 or TRBV12-4, with 10 bases identical to TRBD2. The CDR3 contains 16 residues. CDR3 region: CAGSSSGSYSTDTQYF. The CDR3 DNA is TGTGCCGGCAGTTCTAGCGGGAGCTACAGCACAGATACGCAGTATTTT.

This clonotype was found many times. V gene TRBV28 combines with J gene TRBJ1-1; D gene unclear. Trimming removed 7 bases from V and 1 base from J, with 10 bases in between. This CDR3 is 13 amino acids long. From germline, CDR1 is MDHEN and CDR2 SYDVKM. The CDR3 spells CASTDTANTEAFF. Written as DNA, the CDR3 is TGTGCCAGCACTGACACAGCGAACACTGAAGCTTTCTTT.

The rearrangement joins TRBV9 to TRBJ2-3, with TRBD2 matching over 11 bases. The CDR3 runs 15 residues. The germline V gene encodes CDR1 SGDLS and CDR2 YYNGEE. Trimming at V came to 3 bases and at J to 2 bases, leaving 2 bases not matched to a gene. The CDR3 spells CASSEGLADTDTQYF. CDR3 coding DNA: TGTGCCAGCAGCGAGGGACTAGCGGACACAGATACGCAGTATTTT.

At least ten counts were recorded for this clonotype. The chain links TRBV27 to TRBJ1-4; no clear D gene. The ends were cut back, 3 bases at V and 7 bases at J, with 3 bases in the middle. CDR3 length equals 11 residues. CDR1 and CDR2 from the germline V gene are MNHEY and SMNVEV (reference sequence). CDR3 region: CASSFGEKLFF. CDR3 nucleotides: TGTGCCAGCAGTTTTGGTGAAAAACTGTTTTTT.

The chain uses TRBV7-9 and TRBJ1-6; no clear D gene. Trimming shortened V by 4 bases and J by 7 bases, and 14 bases separated the two germline ends. CDR1 and CDR2 from the germline V gene are SEHNR and FQNEAQ (reference sequence). This CDR3 is built from 15 residues. The CDR3 protein is CASSSPTSENSPLHF. Here the CDR3 DNA reads TGTGCCAGCAGCTCACCCACGTCGGAGAATTCACCCCTCCACTTT.

With regard to this clonotype: This may come from a read error, since a much larger clone is one base off. V usage is TRBV24-1 and J usage is TRBJ2-1, with 7 bases fitting TRBD2. The germline CDR1 and CDR2 sequences are KGHDR and SFDVKD. V gave up 4 bases and J gave up 5 bases; unmatched junction bases: 7. The CDR3 length is 15 residues. The CDR3 sequence: CATSEGDYLHNEQFF. The CDR3 nucleotides are TGTGCCACCAGTGAAGGGGACTACCTCCACAATGAGCAGTTCTTC.

V is TRBV7-6 and J is TRBJ2-7; D is undetermined. Per the germline V gene, CDR1 is SGHVS and CDR2 is FNYEAQ. CDR3 length: 15 amino acids. V was cut by 5 bases and J by 0 bases, with 14 bases left in between. The CDR3 DNA is TGTGCCAGCAGCCTTGGGTTCGGAGTCTCCTACGAGCAGTACTTC. It codes for CASSLGFGVSYEQYF.

This clonotype showed up many times. The chain combines TRBV7-9 with TRBJ1-1; the D is unclear. Germline-derived CDR1 and CDR2 are SEHNR and FQNEAQ (reference sequence). V gave up 4 bases and J gave up 0 bases, with 3 bases separating them. The CDR3 loop spans 12 amino acids. CDR3 protein: CASSSVNTEAFF. CDR3 coding DNA: TGTGCCAGCAGCTCGGTGAACACTGAAGCTTTCTTT.

V usage is TRBV19 and J usage is TRBJ1-5; TRBD1 aligns across 7 bases. Unmatched junction bases numbered 11, after V lost 5 bases and J lost 1 base. CDR1 LNHDA and CDR2 SQIVND come from the germline V gene (reference sequence). The CDR3 is 17 residues long. This CDR3 is CASSDRDSFRSNQPQHF. For the CDR3, the DNA is TGTGCCAGTAGTGACAGGGATTCATTTAGGAGCAATCAGCCCCAGCATTTT.

The chain links TRBV4-1 to TRBJ2-3; 9 bases agree with TRBD2. Germline V gives CDR1 MGHRA, CDR2 YSYEKL. Trimming at V came to 1 base and at J to 2 bases, leaving 4 bases not matched to a gene. This CDR3 contains 16 residues. The CDR3 here is CASSQAPSGITDTQYF. Written as DNA, the CDR3 is TGCGCCAGCAGCCAAGCTCCTAGCGGGATCACAGATACGCAGTATTTT.

This clonotype showed up just a few times. The chain employs TRBV6-5 and TRBJ2-1, with TRBD2 matching over 8 bases. V dropped 5 bases and J dropped 4; count of bases not matched to a gene: 7. The CDR3 runs to 15 residues. Germline assignment: CDR1 MNHEY and CDR2 SVGAGI. This chain's CDR3 is CASSLTSGVYNEQFF. CDR3 bases: TGTGCCAGCAGTCTTACTAGCGGAGTTTACAATGAGCAGTTCTTC.

The rearrangement joins TRBV23-1 to TRBJ2-5; TRBD1 matches at 7 bases. Being an ORF, TRBV23-1 has a function that is uncertain. This CDR3 comprises 16 residues. Trimming at V came to 2 bases and at J to 2 bases, leaving 8 bases not matched to a gene. The CDR3 loop reads CASSQRRDRSQETQYF. The CDR3 coding sequence is TGCGCCAGCAGTCAACGCCGGGACAGAAGTCAAGAGACCCAGTACTTC.

This clonotype occurred many times. The chain has TRBV7-8 and TRBJ1-5; a weak D match, TRBD1 (5 bases). CDR1 is SGHVS, CDR2 FQNEAQ, per germline. The germline V and J ends were trimmed by 6 bases and 0 bases, with 15 bases remaining between them. The CDR3 runs to 16 residues. The CDR3 sequence: CASSIEGLCSNQPQHF. The CDR3 DNA sequence: TGTGCCAGCAGTATAGAGGGACTCTGTAGCAATCAGCCCCAGCATTTT.

There are many counts of this clonotype. V is TRBV6-2 or TRBV6-3 and J is TRBJ1-1, with 9 nucleotides matching TRBD1. Trimming at V came to 6 bases and at J to 4 bases, leaving 6 bases not matched to a gene. The CDR3 sequence is 14 residues long. The germline gives CDR1 MNHEY, CDR2 SVGEGT. The CDR3 DNA is TGTGCCAGCAGCTGGACAGGGGAGGGCACTGAAGCTTTCTTT. Translated: CASSWTGEGTEAFF.

This clonotype was counted a few times. The chain uses TRBV4-1 and TRBJ2-7; 9 bases align to TRBD1. The CDR3 has 14 residues. J lost 3 bases, V lost 3 bases, and 3 bases had no gene match. Germline-derived CDR1 and CDR2 are MGHRA and YSYEKL. CDR3 nucleotides: TGCGCCAGCAGCCAGCCGGGACAGGGCTACGAGCAGTACTTC. Protein sequence: CASSQPGQGYEQYF.

This clonotype was counted between two and nine times. This chain links TRBV2 with TRBJ2-7; D unclear. Germline V gene sequence: CDR1 SNHLY, CDR2 FYNNEI. The CDR3 loop spans 12 amino acids. V lost 6 bases and J 5 bases, leaving 11 bases between the germline ends. This CDR3 is CASSPHLHEQYF. CDR3 nucleotide sequence: TGTGCCAGCAGCCCTCATCTCCACGAGCAGTACTTC.

The sample holds a few counts of this clonotype. This chain connects TRBV19 to TRBJ2-7, with 10 bases identical to TRBD1. V shed 5 bases, J shed 2 bases, and the junction held 6 bases outside the gene matches. Germline V lookup: CDR1 LNHDA, CDR2 SQIVND (reference sequence). There are 15 residues in the CDR3. The chain's CDR3 is CASSAGTGAPYEQYF. In DNA form, the CDR3 reads TGTGCCAGTAGTGCCGGGACAGGGGCCCCCTACGAGCAGTACTTC.

This clonotype has just a few counts. The V gene is TRBV6-1, the J gene TRBJ2-7; no clear D. The CDR3 is made up of 15 amino acids. Between the trimmed V and J ends, which lost 1 base and 0 bases, there was a span of 10 bases. In germline, CDR1 is MNHNS, CDR2 SASEGT. CDR3 in DNA: TGTGCCAGCAGTGAAGAGGTGGAGTACTCCTACGAGCAGTACTTC. Its protein product is CASSEEVEYSYEQYF.

This clonotype has a handful of counts. One end of the junction fails to match germline, which may point to a read error. V usage is TRBV20-1 and J usage is TRBJ2-7; tentatively, D is TRBD1 (6 bases). The CDR3 has 12 residues. Per germline, CDR1 DFQATT and CDR2 SNEGSKA (reference sequence). As DNA, the CDR3 is TGCAGTGCGAGAGGGGGATACTACGAGCAGTACTTC. Protein product: CSARGGYYEQYF.

This clonotype was counted between two and nine times. This chain joins TRBV20-1 and TRBJ2-7; 7 bases map to TRBD1. This CDR3 has 13 amino acids. Germline V lookup: CDR1 DFQATT, CDR2 SNEGSKA (reference sequence). V lost 7 bases to trimming and J lost 2 bases; unmatched junction nucleotides: 8. CDR3 in DNA: TGCAGTGGGAGAGACAGGGACCCCTACGAGCAGTACTTC. It codes for CSGRDRDPYEQYF.

This clonotype is a singleton in its sample. It may be a read error: a sequence one base away is much more abundant. The V gene is TRBV6-4, the J gene TRBJ2-3; 8 bases are shared with TRBD2. The CDR3 is made up of 16 amino acids. Germline-derived CDR1 and CDR2 are MRHNA and SNTAGT. The junction had 6 bases not matched to a gene; V was cut back by 3 bases and J by 1 base. CDR3 sequence: CASSDFKAGGTDTQYF. The CDR3 DNA is TGTGCCAGCAGTGATTTTAAAGCGGGAGGCACAGATACGCAGTATTTT.

Points on this clonotype: A much larger clone lies one base from this, so it may be a read error. The V gene is TRBV3-1, the J gene TRBJ1-1; D is undetermined. Looked up from germline, CDR1 is LGHDT and CDR2 is YNNKEL (reference sequence). V was clipped by 1 base and J by 3 bases, with 12 bases between them. There are 15 residues in the CDR3. The CDR3 sequence: CASSQVPGMHTEAFF. The DNA of the CDR3 is TGTGCCAGCAGCCAAGTACCGGGGATGCACACTGAAGCTTTCTTT.

There are a few counts of this clonotype. The chain combines TRBV11-2 with TRBJ2-1, with D possibly being TRBD1 or TRBD2 (6 bases each). Germline-derived CDR1 and CDR2 are SGHAT and FQNNGV. CDR3 length: 16 residues. Trimming cost V 1 base and J 10 bases, with 20 bases left between them. CDR3 region: CASSLVRLGARGEQFF. The CDR3 DNA reads TGTGCCAGCAGCTTAGTCCGCTTGGGGGCCCGGGGGGAGCAGTTCTTC.

Many counts were recorded for this clonotype. The chain uses TRBV29-1 and TRBJ2-5; 7 bases line up with TRBD1. J lost 3 bases, V lost 1 base, and 5 bases had no gene match. This CDR3 is built from 14 residues. The germline V gene has CDR1 SQVTM and CDR2 ANQGSEA. In DNA form, the CDR3 reads TGCAGCGTTGAAGGTCCTGGACAGGAAGAGACCCAGTACTTC. Translation gives CSVEGPGQEETQYF.

This clonotype turned up a few times. CDR3 loop: CASSSPGLAWDNEQFF. As DNA, the CDR3 is TGTGCCAGCAGCTCACCGGGACTAGCTTGGGACAATGAGCAGTTCTTC. This chain joins TRBV11-2 and TRBJ2-1; 9 bases match TRBD2. There are 16 residues in the CDR3. Per germline, CDR1 SGHAT and CDR2 FQNNGV. Germline trimming cut 4 bases from V and 5 bases from J; bases unmatched to any gene: 9. Looking up the rest from reference TRBV11-2 and TRBJ2-1 gives the full variable domain: EAGVAQSPRYKIIEKRQSVAFWCNPISGHATLYWYQQILGQGPKLLIQFQNNGVVDDSQLPKDRFSAERLKGVDSTLKIQPAKLEDSAVYLCASSSPGLAWDNEQFFGPGTRLTVL.

The chain links TRBV19 to TRBJ1-2; no reliable D call. The V gene lost 7 bases and the J gene lost 6 bases, with 15 bases spanning the gap. CDR1 LNHDA and CDR2 SQIVND come from the germline V gene (reference sequence). The CDR3 has 13 residues. The CDR3 bases are TGTGCCAGTACCGCTTCCGTGGGCAATGGCTACACCTTC. The encoded protein is CASTASVGNGYTF.

This clonotype was counted only a few times. The chain joins TRBV18 to TRBJ2-7; 9 bases are shared with TRBD1. CDR1 KGHSH and CDR2 LQKENI come from the germline V gene. This CDR3 has 15 amino acids. The trim removed 3 bases at V and 5 bases at J, leaving 8 bases unmatched. CDR3 region: CASSPPGQGINEQYF. The CDR3 coding sequence is TGTGCCAGCTCACCGCCGGGACAGGGTATCAACGAGCAGTACTTC.

A remark on this clonotype: A single base separates this from a much larger clone, so it may be a read error. The V and J genes are TRBV29-1 and TRBJ2-3, with 7 nucleotides matching TRBD2. Germline V gene data show CDR1 as SQVTM and CDR2 as ANQGSEA. The CDR3 length is 16 residues. V shed 2 bases, J shed 8 bases, and the junction held 16 bases outside the gene matches. CDR3 DNA sequence: TGCAGCGTTGAACGGGAAGAAGCGGGGTATTCAGGTACGCAGTATTTT. Translation: CSVEREEAGYSGTQYF.